The 8 T cell receptor beta chains below all came from one sample that was sequenced in a study of blood T cell repertoires in COVID-19. Using immunoSEQ multiplex PCR, the repertoire was profiled, and TCRdb retains in-frame clones only, with some absent. The sample holds hundreds of thousands of clones, approximately 92% seen once. The sample consisted of PBMCs or T cells enriched from blood (not recorded which). The origin of the receptors is a woman under 30 who had recovered from COVID-19.

The chain is built from TRBV27 and TRBJ2-1; tentatively, D is TRBD1 (6 bases). The CDR3 loop spans 14 amino acids. Germline V gene data show CDR1 as MNHEY and CDR2 as SMNVEV (reference sequence). With 0 bases removed from V and 6 bases from J, the gap between germline ends came to 9 bases. The CDR3 is CASSLSPRGNEQFF. The DNA of the CDR3 is TGTGCCAGCAGTTTATCGCCCAGGGGCAATGAGCAGTTCTTC.

A word on this clone: Additional DNA sequences in this sample encode the identical CDR3. The genes are TRBV7-9 and TRBJ1-2; no definite D call. CDR1 is SEHNR and CDR2 is FQNEAQ in the germline V gene (reference sequence). This CDR3 contains 13 residues. Trimming removed 1 base from V and 0 bases from J, with 3 bases in between. CDR3 nucleotide sequence: TGTGCCAGCAGCTTAGACTCTAACTATGGCTACACCTTC. Amino acids: CASSLDSNYGYTF.

The V gene is TRBV10-3, the J gene TRBJ2-5; a possible D gene is TRBD2 (5 bases). CDR3 size: 12 residues. Trimming removed 6 bases at V and 5 bases at J, with 10 bases between. CDR1 ENHRY and CDR2 SYGVKD come from the germline V gene. The CDR3 DNA reads TGTGCCATCAGCCCGGGGATCGAGACCCAGTACTTC. Its translation is CAISPGIETQYF.

This rearrangement joins TRBV25-1 to TRBJ2-7; D remains unclear. The CDR3 loop spans 13 amino acids. V gave up 0 bases and J gave up 4 bases, with 7 bases separating them. Germline V gives CDR1 MGHDK, CDR2 SYGVNS. CDR3 protein: CASSEYMEYEQYF. DNA of the CDR3: TGTGCCAGCAGTGAATATATGGAGTACGAGCAGTACTTC.

The V call is TRBV6-8, the J call TRBJ1-4; no clear D. V dropped 7 bases and J dropped 4 bases, with 13 bases sitting between them. The CDR3 is made up of 14 amino acids. CDR1 is MNHGY, CDR2 SAAAGT, per germline. CDR3 residues: CASKLSQNNEKLFF. The DNA of the CDR3 is TGTGCCAGCAAATTGTCACAGAATAATGAAAAACTGTTTTTT.

The J gene is TRBJ1-1, the V gene TRBV12-3 or TRBV12-4; D possibly corresponds to TRBD1 (6 bases). There are 13 residues in the CDR3. The V end lost 5 bases, the J end lost 4 bases, and 11 bases lay between the germline ends. The CDR3 nucleotides are TGTGCCAGCAGTGTAGGACAGTTCACTGAAGCTTTCTTT. This codes for CASSVGQFTEAFF.

The chain couples TRBV5-5 to TRBJ1-4, with D maybe TRBD1 (6 bases). CDR3 length: 15 amino acids. V was pared by 4 bases and J by 0 bases, with 10 bases between. Looked up from germline, CDR1 is SGHKS and CDR2 is YYEKEE (reference sequence). The DNA for the CDR3 is TGTGCCAGCAGCCCCAACAGGGCAACTAATGAAAAACTGTTTTTT. This encodes CASSPNRATNEKLFF.

The J gene is TRBJ1-1, the V gene TRBV7-8; D call uncertain. The CDR3 has 15 amino acids. Germline CDR1 and CDR2: SGHVS and FQNEAQ. V dropped 1 base and J dropped 1 base, with 10 bases sitting between them. CDR3 loop: CASSLGRPGNTEAFF. The CDR3 DNA follows: TGTGCCAGCAGCTTAGGACGACCGGGGAACACTGAAGCTTTCTTT. Supplemented by reference TRBV7-8 and TRBJ1-1, the full variable domain reads GAGVSQSPRYKVAKRGQDVALRCDPISGHVSLFWYQQALGQGPEFLTYFQNEAQLDKSGLPSDRFFAERPEGSVSTLKIQRTQQEDSAVYLCASSLGRPGNTEAFFGQGTRLTVV.